The TCR beta chain described here comes from a study of PD-1 blockade in classical Hodgkin lymphoma. Across the whole study: With a 2-week interval, patients received intravenous nivolumab at 3 mg/kg. Findings of the study overall: Relapsed/refractory patients reportedly had lower baseline diversity than newly diagnosed patients.

Clones were read by immunoSEQ multiplex PCR, and TCRdb kept only the in-frame ones, dropping some. In the table there are about 33,000 clones, approximately 67% of which are singletons. As regards this clone: The antigen remains unidentified.

The CDR3 has 15 amino acids. This sample's time point: cycle 4 day 1 (C4D1), after five to seven weeks of nivolumab. Every patient was affected by relapse after autologous stem cell transplantation, while exposure to brentuximab vedotin was not uniform. Here the sequenced sample was peripheral blood mononuclear cells (PBMCs), taken before the fourth cycle of nivolumab. The chain uses TRBV21-1 and TRBJ2-3; TRBD1 was called by the table and not checked on the DNA. TRBV21-1 is shown as a pseudogene. The TCR originated in a human donor with classical Hodgkin lymphoma. This chain's CDR3 is CASSRTFASTDTQYF. The DNA for the CDR3 is TGTGCCAGCAGCAGGACATTTGCTAGCACAGATACGCAGTATTTT.